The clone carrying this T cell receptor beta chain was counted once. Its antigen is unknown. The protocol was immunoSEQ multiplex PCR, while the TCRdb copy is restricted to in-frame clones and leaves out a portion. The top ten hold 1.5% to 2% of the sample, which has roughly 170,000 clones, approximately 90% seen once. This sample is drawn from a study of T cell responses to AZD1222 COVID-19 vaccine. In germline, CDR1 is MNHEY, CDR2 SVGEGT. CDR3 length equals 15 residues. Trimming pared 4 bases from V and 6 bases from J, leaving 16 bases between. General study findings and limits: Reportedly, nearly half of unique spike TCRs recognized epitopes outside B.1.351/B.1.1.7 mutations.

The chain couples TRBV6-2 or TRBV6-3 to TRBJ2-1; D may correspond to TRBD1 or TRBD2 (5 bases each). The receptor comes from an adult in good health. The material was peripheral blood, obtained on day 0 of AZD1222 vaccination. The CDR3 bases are TGTGCCAGCAGTTTGAGGACACAGACTACCAATGAGCAGTTCTTC. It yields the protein CASSLRTQTTNEQFF.